The entry below describes one T cell receptor beta chain. Its antigen is unidentified. With iRepertoire HTBI primers and Arm-PCR of CDR3 regions, TCR beta libraries were built. MiXCR was run by TCRdb on the multiplex PCR reads, yielding one entry per CDR3 protein. The sample records approximately 290,000 distinct CDR3 sequences, 20% to 25% being singletons. These data originate in a study of regulatory T cells in long-lasting Graves disease. The CDR3 is 16 residues long. With 1 base removed from V and 2 bases from J, the gap between germline ends came to 15 bases. Germline lookup yields CDR1 SGHTA and CDR2 FQGNSA. Time point: persistent/refractory GD, antithyroid drugs over 5 years with positive TRAb. RNA isolated from PBMCs was used to make the TCR library. The patients included were those that came from an endocrinology department in Xi'an, China. Study-level points and caveats: Persistent Graves' patients showed a TCR diversity that was lower than that of newly diagnosed ones.

This chain joins TRBV7-2 and TRBJ2-7; tentative D call: TRBD1 (5 bases). The sequences come from peripheral blood mononuclear cells (PBMCs), collected when the disease was refractory, from a patient treated with antithyroid drugs. The TCR originated in a female donor with Graves disease. This CDR3 reads CASSLGVVSGPYEQYF. CDR3 coding DNA: TGTGCCAGCAGCTTAGGGGTAGTCTCAGGGCCCTACGAGCAGTACTTC.